The 22 T cell receptor beta chains below come from one sample, sequenced in a study of blood T cell repertoires in COVID-19. Repertoires were generated with immunoSEQ multiplex PCR, while TCRdb's copy carries only in-frame clones and drops some. The sample shows some 140,000 clones, around nine tenths of them seen only once. Sample: peripheral blood. All receptors derive from a man in his 70s with active COVID-19.

This clone was counted only a few times. This sequence joins TRBV19 and TRBJ1-1; D perhaps matches TRBD1 (6 bases). Germline-derived CDR1 and CDR2 are LNHDA and SQIVND (reference sequence). This CDR3 is 15 amino acids long. Trimming shortened V by 5 bases and J by 3 bases, and 16 bases separated the two germline ends. The CDR3 DNA sequence: TGTGCCAGTAGTCCCCCCCCCACAGGGTACACTGAAGCTTTCTTT. This gives the protein CASSPPPTGYTEAFF. The whole variable domain, remainder taken from reference TRBV19 and TRBJ1-1, is DGGITQSPKYLFRKEGQNVTLSCEQNLNHDAMYWYRQDPGQGLRLIYYSQIVNDFQKGDIAEGYSVSREKKESFPLTVTSAQKNPTAFYLCASSPPPTGYTEAFFGQGTRLTVV.

This rearrangement joins TRBV2 to TRBJ2-2; 8 bases match TRBD1. The CDR3 is made up of 15 amino acids. CDR1 and CDR2 (germline): SNHLY, FYNNEI. After removal of 7 bases from V and 2 bases from J, the junction contained 6 bases not matched to a gene. The DNA for the CDR3 is TGTGCCAGCAAAAAACAGGGGGTAAACACCGGGGAGCTGTTTTTT. This gives the protein CASKKQGVNTGELFF.

The chain uses TRBV11-2 and TRBJ2-7; no clear D. The CDR3 runs to 16 residues. Trimming removed 2 bases at V and 2 bases at J, with 16 bases between. Germline V gene sequence: CDR1 SGHAT, CDR2 FQNNGV. The CDR3 DNA reads as TGTGCCAGCAGCTTAACCCCGGAGACTTCCGCCTACGAGCAGTACTTC. It encodes CASSLTPETSAYEQYF.

The CDR3 sequence: CASSPDPSLGEQFF. The CDR3 DNA follows: TGTGCCAGCAGCCCTGACCCTAGCTTAGGTGAGCAGTTCTTC. The chain joins TRBV3-1 (or the pseudogene TRBV3-2) to TRBJ2-1; tentatively, D is TRBD2 (5 bases). Trimming took off 4 bases at V and 9 bases at J, with 16 bases between the two ends. Looked up from germline, CDR1 is LGHDT and CDR2 is YNNKEL (reference sequence). The CDR3 is 14 residues long.

The chain couples TRBV27 to TRBJ2-7; 9 nucleotides line up with TRBD2. Trimming took 6 bases from V and 2 from J; bases not matched to a gene: 5. The CDR3 contains 14 residues. Germline CDR1 reads MNHEY; CDR2 reads SMNVEV (reference sequence). This chain's CDR3 is CASRGLARTYEQYF. CDR3 in DNA: TGTGCCAGCAGGGGACTAGCACGCACCTACGAGCAGTACTTC.

The V gene is TRBV11-2, the J gene TRBJ2-7; the match to TRBD1 covers 8 bases. The CDR3 runs 14 residues. The germline V gene has CDR1 SGHAT and CDR2 FQNNGV. With V trimmed by 1 base and J by 9 bases, 8 bases remained unmatched. CDR3 DNA sequence: TGTGCCAGCAGCTTAGCCCTAGACAGGGGCGGGCAGTACTTC. Translation gives CASSLALDRGGQYF.

The chain combines TRBV28 with TRBJ2-3, with 8 bases identical to TRBD1. The CDR3 is made up of 15 amino acids. The trim removed 8 bases at V and 5 bases at J, leaving 12 bases unmatched. Germline V CDR1 and CDR2: MDHEN, SYDVKM. CDR3 DNA: TGTGCCAGCCAGGGGGCGCCTAGTGAGGGAGATACGCAGTATTTT. Its translation is CASQGAPSEGDTQYF.

The gene calls are TRBV5-8 and TRBJ1-4; 8 nucleotides agree with TRBD1. Unmatched junction bases numbered 9, after V lost 4 bases and J lost 10 bases. The germline CDR1 and CDR2 sequences are SGHTS and YDEGEE. The length of the CDR3 is 14 residues. CDR3 nucleotides: TGTGCCAGCAGCCAGGACAGGGCGCCCGGAAAACTGTTTTTT. It specifies CASSQDRAPGKLFF.

This clone showed up many times. The V and J genes are TRBV4-1 and TRBJ1-1; the D is unclear. CDR1 MGHRA and CDR2 YSYEKL come from the germline V gene. Trimming removed 0 bases at V and 0 bases at J, with 11 bases between. The CDR3 extends over 16 amino acids. The CDR3 sequence is CASSQEHPGVNTEAFF. The DNA of the CDR3 is TGCGCCAGCAGCCAAGAGCACCCCGGGGTGAACACTGAAGCTTTCTTT.

This clone has more than one count but fewer than ten. The gene calls are TRBV27 and TRBJ2-7; TRBD2 matches at 8 bases. Germline V CDR1 and CDR2: MNHEY, SMNVEV (reference sequence). The CDR3 covers 15 residues. The V and J ends lost 6 bases and 4 bases, in that order; junction bases with no gene match: 11. CDR3 region: CASRDGRGLGYEQYF. CDR3 DNA sequence: TGTGCCAGCAGGGACGGGAGGGGTCTCGGTTACGAGCAGTACTTC.

J is TRBJ2-5 and V is TRBV19, with TRBD1 as a possible D gene (5 bases). Germline loops: CDR1 LNHDA, CDR2 SQIVND (reference sequence). The V end lost 6 bases, the J end lost 3 bases, and 17 bases lay between the germline ends. The CDR3 is 15 residues long. The CDR3 DNA is TGTGCCAGTAGGGAGACAGCCGCCGCGAAAGAGACCCAGTACTTC. Its translation is CASRETAAAKETQYF.

The rearrangement links TRBV6-5 to TRBJ2-5, with TRBD1 identical over 8 bases. The V gene's germline CDR1 is MNHEY and CDR2 SVGAGI. The CDR3 sequence is 14 residues long. The V gene end was trimmed by 8 bases and the J gene end by 4 bases; junction bases not matched to a gene: 9. CDR3 residues: CASVSGQAIETQYF. The CDR3 region has the DNA TGTGCCAGCGTGTCGGGACAGGCGATAGAGACCCAGTACTTC.

This rearrangement joins TRBV11-2 to TRBJ1-2; D is undetermined. Germline CDR1 is SGHAT and CDR2 is FQNNGV. The CDR3 totals 11 residues. Trimming removed 8 bases from V and 4 bases from J, with 8 bases in between. The CDR3 DNA follows: TGTGCCAGCTCCTCCGGCTATGGCTACACCTTC. Its translation is CASSSGYGYTF.

This clone was recorded once. The V gene is TRBV5-4, the J gene TRBJ2-1, with D perhaps TRBD2 (6 bases). Germline assignment: CDR1 SGHNT and CDR2 YYREEE (reference sequence). This CDR3 comprises 15 residues. V was shortened by 2 bases and J by 2 bases, with 11 bases between the two germline ends. Here the CDR3 DNA reads TGTGCCAGCAGCTTTGGGGGGAAAACCTACAATGAGCAGTTCTTC. It encodes CASSFGGKTYNEQFF.

The chain joins TRBV19 to TRBJ2-5; D perhaps matches TRBD2 (6 bases). CDR1 LNHDA and CDR2 SQIVND come from the germline V gene (reference sequence). V dropped 2 bases and J dropped 5 bases, with 12 bases sitting between them. The CDR3 is made up of 14 amino acids. This CDR3 is CASSISGSGETQYF. The CDR3 region has the DNA TGTGCCAGTAGTATAAGTGGGAGCGGGGAGACCCAGTACTTC. Together with reference TRBV19 and TRBJ2-5, the CDR3 gives the full variable domain: DGGITQSPKYLFRKEGQNVTLSCEQNLNHDAMYWYRQDPGQGLRLIYYSQIVNDFQKGDIAEGYSVSREKKESFPLTVTSAQKNPTAFYLCASSISGSGETQYFGPGTRLLVL.

This clone has just a few counts. The chain recombines TRBV10-1 with TRBJ1-6; TRBD1 matches at 9 bases. The trim removed 7 bases at V and 10 bases at J, leaving 5 bases unmatched. This CDR3 has 13 amino acids. Germline assignment: CDR1 WNHNN and CDR2 SYGVQD (reference sequence). Here the CDR3 DNA reads TGCGCCAGCACCTGGACAGGGGTCTCACCCCTCCACTTT. Translated: CASTWTGVSPLHF.

The rearrangement links TRBV28 to TRBJ2-3; 10 bases agree with TRBD1. Germline V gene lookup returns CDR1 MDHEN and CDR2 SYDVKM. This CDR3 has 14 residues. With V trimmed by 10 bases and J by 4 bases, 8 bases remained unmatched. CDR3 coding DNA: TGTGCCACCACGAGGGACAGGGGCCCAGATACGCAGTATTTT. Its protein product is CATTRDRGPDTQYF.

The chain employs TRBV2 and TRBJ2-2; tentative D call: TRBD1 (6 bases). Germline lookup yields CDR1 SNHLY and CDR2 FYNNEI. This CDR3 has 15 amino acids. Between the trimmed V and J ends, which lost 7 bases and 6 bases, there was a span of 18 bases. The CDR3 here is CASNKDSPDAGELFF. The CDR3 nucleotides read TGTGCCAGCAATAAGGACAGCCCCGACGCCGGGGAGCTGTTTTTT.

The V and J genes are TRBV28 and TRBJ2-7, with 7 bases identical to TRBD1. The junction had 7 bases not matched to a gene; V was cut back by 8 bases and J by 0 bases. Germline lookup yields CDR1 MDHEN and CDR2 SYDVKM. The CDR3 covers 14 residues. The CDR3 region is CASLDRALSYEQYF. DNA for the CDR3: TGTGCCAGCCTAGACAGGGCCCTCTCCTACGAGCAGTACTTC.

The sample holds a few counts of this clone. This chain links TRBV18 with TRBJ2-1, with D possibly being TRBD1 (6 bases). Germline loops: CDR1 KGHSH, CDR2 LQKENI. Trimming stripped 6 bases from V and 9 bases from J, with 21 bases between. CDR3 length equals 15 residues. CDR3 region: CASSVSGAGLGEQFF. CDR3 nucleotides: TGTGCCAGCTCTGTTTCAGGGGCCGGTTTGGGTGAGCAGTTCTTC.

This clone was found once. The rearrangement joins TRBV20-1 to TRBJ2-1; 8 bases fit TRBD2. The J segment lost 10 bases and the V segment lost 3 bases, leaving 8 bases of the junction unmatched. Looked up from germline, CDR1 is DFQATT and CDR2 is SNEGSKA (reference sequence). CDR3 length equals 13 residues. CDR3 DNA: TGCAGTGCTAGTACGGCGGGGGGCCCAGAGCAGTTCTTC. This encodes CSASTAGGPEQFF.

The chain carries TRBV2 and TRBJ2-7, with D possibly being TRBD1 (5 bases). The CDR3 loop spans 15 amino acids. V gave up 2 bases and J gave up 5 bases, with 16 bases separating them. Germline CDR1 is SNHLY and CDR2 is FYNNEI. This chain's CDR3 is CASSERWVQGNEQYF. In nucleotides, the CDR3 is TGTGCCAGCAGTGAAAGATGGGTTCAGGGCAACGAGCAGTACTTC. The variable domain in full, with the rest retrieved from reference TRBV2 and TRBJ2-7, is EPEVTQTPSHQVTQMGQEVILRCVPISNHLYFYWYRQILGQKVEFLVSFYNNEISEKSEIFDDQFSVERPDGSNFTLKIRSTKLEDSAMYFCASSERWVQGNEQYFGPGTRLTVT.